This TCR beta chain was captured in a study of blood T cell repertoires in COVID-19. Overall study: Material from acute and convalescent COVID-19 was sourced from the United States, Italy and Spain. PBMCs, B-cell-depleted T cells, or T cells provided the cDNA or gDNA that made up the material.

Original handling: For nucleated cells, counts were estimated from reference gene primer amplification. Only in-frame clones appear in the TCRdb table, and some are missing; sequencing was by immunoSEQ multiplex PCR. Clonal size and the V and J genes are those of that table, whereas D and trimming came from the DNA. The repertoire holds around 120,000 clones, with 79% as singletons. The CDR3 is 11 amino acids. Germline CDR1 and CDR2: GTSNPN and SVGIG (reference sequence). V was shortened by 4 bases and J by 5 bases, with 8 bases between the two germline ends. Input material: peripheral blood. The receptor was isolated from a woman older than 75 with acute or convalescent COVID-19. This rearrangement joins TRBV30 to TRBJ1-2; a possible D gene is TRBD1 (6 bases). The CDR3 loop reads CAWKGVYGYTF. For the CDR3, the DNA is TGTGCCTGGAAGGGGGTTTATGGCTACACCTTC. Full variable domain (outside the CDR3, taken from reference TRBV30 and TRBJ1-2): SQTIHQWPATLVQPVGSPLSLECTVEGTSNPNLYWYRQAAGRGLQLLFYSVGIGQISSEVPQNLSASRPQDRQFILSSKKLLLSDSGFYLCAWKGVYGYTFGSGTRLTVV.